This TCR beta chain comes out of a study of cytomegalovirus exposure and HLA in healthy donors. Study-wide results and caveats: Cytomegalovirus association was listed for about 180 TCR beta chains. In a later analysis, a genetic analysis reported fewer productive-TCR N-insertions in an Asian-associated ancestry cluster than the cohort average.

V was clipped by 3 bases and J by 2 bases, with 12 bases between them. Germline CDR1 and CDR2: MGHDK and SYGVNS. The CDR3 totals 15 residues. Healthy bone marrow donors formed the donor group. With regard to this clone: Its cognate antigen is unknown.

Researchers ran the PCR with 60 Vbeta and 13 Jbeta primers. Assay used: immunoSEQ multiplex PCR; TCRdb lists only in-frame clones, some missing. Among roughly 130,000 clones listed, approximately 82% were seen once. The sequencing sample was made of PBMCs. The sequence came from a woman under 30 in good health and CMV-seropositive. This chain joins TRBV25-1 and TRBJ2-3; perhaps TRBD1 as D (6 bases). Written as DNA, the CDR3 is TGTGCCAGCAGTGACAGGGGCGCCGCCACAGATACGCAGTATTTT. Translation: CASSDRGAATDTQYF.